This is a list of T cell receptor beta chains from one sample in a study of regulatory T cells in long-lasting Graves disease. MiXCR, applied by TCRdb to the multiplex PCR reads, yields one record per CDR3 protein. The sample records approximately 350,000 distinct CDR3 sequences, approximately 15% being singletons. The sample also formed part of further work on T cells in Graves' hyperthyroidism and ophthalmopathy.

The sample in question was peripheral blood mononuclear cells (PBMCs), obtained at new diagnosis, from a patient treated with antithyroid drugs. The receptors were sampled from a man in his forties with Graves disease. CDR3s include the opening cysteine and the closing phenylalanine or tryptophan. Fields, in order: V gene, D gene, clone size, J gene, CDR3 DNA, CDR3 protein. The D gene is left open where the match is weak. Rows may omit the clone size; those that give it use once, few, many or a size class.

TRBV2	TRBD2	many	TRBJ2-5	TGTGCCAGCAGTGAGCCTAGCGGGGTCTTGGCCCAGTACTTC	CASSEPSGVLAQYF
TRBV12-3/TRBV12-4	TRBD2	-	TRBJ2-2	TGTGCCAGCAGTGTAAGCGGGGGGGCCGGGGAGCTGTTTTTT	CASSVSGGAGELFF
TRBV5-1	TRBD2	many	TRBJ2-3	TGCGCCAGCAGCTTGGGCTCAGCGGGGGGGGCAGATACGCAGTATTTT	CASSLGSAGGADTQYF
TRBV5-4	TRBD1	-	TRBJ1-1	TGTGCCAGCAGCGGAATGACAGGGGACACTGAAGCTTTCTTT	CASSGMTGDTEAFF
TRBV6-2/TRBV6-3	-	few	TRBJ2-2	TGTGCCAGCAGGGAGATAGGGGAGCTGTTTTTT	CASREIGELFF
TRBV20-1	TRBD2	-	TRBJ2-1	TGCAGTGCTAGCTTGTTAGCGGGGGACAATGAGCAGTTCTTC	CSASLLAGDNEQFF
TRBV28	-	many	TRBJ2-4	TGTGCCAGCAGTCAAAGGGGCAGACAGCTAGCCAAAAACATTCAGTACTTC	CASSQRGRQLAKNIQYF
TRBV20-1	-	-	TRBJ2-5	TGCAGTGCCCCCGCTCGGAGCCGGGGGGAGACCCAGTACTTC	CSAPARSRGETQYF
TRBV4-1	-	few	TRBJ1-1	TGTGCCAGCAGCCAAGAACCCACTAGACTGAACACTGAAGCTTTCTTT	CASSQEPTRLNTEAFF
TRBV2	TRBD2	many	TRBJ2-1	TGTGCCAGCAGTGAAATGGGCGGGGGGGCCATCGAGCAGTTCTTC	CASSEMGGGAIEQFF
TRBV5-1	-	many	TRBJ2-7	TGCGCCAGCAGGCCGTCGGACACGAGCTCCTACGAGCAGTACTTC	CASRPSDTSSYEQYF
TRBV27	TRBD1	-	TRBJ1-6	TGTGCCAGTCAGGGGGGTAATTCACCCCTCCACTTT	CASQGGNSPLHF
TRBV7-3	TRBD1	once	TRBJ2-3	TGTGCCAGCAGCCAAGGGACAGGGACAGATACGCAGTATTTT	CASSQGTGTDTQYF
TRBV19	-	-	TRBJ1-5	TGTGCCAGTAGTATGCGGGGTTTTAGCAATCAGCCCCAGCATTTT	CASSMRGFSNQPQHF
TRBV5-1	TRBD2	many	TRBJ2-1	TGCGCCAGCAGCCCTAGCGGGGGGGCCTGGAATGAGCAGTTCTTC	CASSPSGGAWNEQFF
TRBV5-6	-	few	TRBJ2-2	TGTGCCAGCAGCTCACTGGCCCAGGGGCAGCACACCGGGGAGCTGTTTTTT	CASSSLAQGQHTGELFF
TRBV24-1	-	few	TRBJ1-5	TGTGCCACCAGTGATGGTTCGGGGGGGGGCAATCAGCCCCAGCATTTT	CATSDGSGGGNQPQHF
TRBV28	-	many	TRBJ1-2	TGTGCCAGCAAAGAGATGCAGGGGATGGGGTATGGCTACACCTTC	CASKEMQGMGYGYTF